These 30 T cell receptor beta chains originate from one sample sequenced in a study of cytomegalovirus exposure and HLA in healthy donors. Researchers ran the PCR with 60 Vbeta and 13 Jbeta primers. Assay: immunoSEQ multiplex PCR; the TCRdb copy retains only in-frame clones and omits some. Here the sample spans around 100,000 clones, approximately 58% being singletons. The sequenced sample consisted of PBMCs. The receptors here all came from a woman in her 30s in good health and CMV-seronegative.

The gene calls are TRBV27 and TRBJ2-2; D may be TRBD1 (5 bases). V lost 5 bases and J lost 4, with 14 bases in between. Per germline, CDR1 MNHEY and CDR2 SMNVEV (reference sequence). The length of the CDR3 is 15 residues. CDR3 protein: CASSPTDGATGELFF. The CDR3 DNA sequence: TGTGCCAGCAGTCCAACGGATGGGGCCACCGGGGAGCTGTTTTTT.

This clone was observed a few times. V and J are TRBV28 and TRBJ1-3, with D perhaps matching TRBD1 (5 bases). Between the trimmed V and J ends, which lost 6 bases and 5 bases, there was a span of 11 bases. Germline CDR1 is MDHEN and CDR2 is SYDVKM. The CDR3 sequence is 13 residues long. The CDR3 nucleotides are TGTGCCAGCAGAGGACAAGCAAGAAACACCATATATTTT. Protein: CASRGQARNTIYF.

The chain joins TRBV4-3 to TRBJ1-1; D call uncertain. Germline V CDR1 and CDR2: LGHNA, YSLEER. V was pared by 0 bases and J by 1 base, with 6 bases between. CDR3 size: 14 residues. The CDR3 DNA follows: TGCGCCAGCAGCCAAGATAACAGGAACACTGAAGCTTTCTTT. It codes for CASSQDNRNTEAFF.

This clone occurred a few times. This chain joins TRBV19 and TRBJ1-5; possibly TRBD1 for D (5 bases). In germline, CDR1 is LNHDA, CDR2 SQIVND (reference sequence). V was pared by 4 bases and J by 7 bases, with 14 bases between. The CDR3 totals 14 residues. The CDR3 nucleotides are TGTGCCAGTAGTACCCCTAGGGGTGCACAGCCCCAGCATTTT. This sequence encodes CASSTPRGAQPQHF.

This clone has more than one count but fewer than ten. The chain links TRBV30 to TRBJ1-2; D gene unclear. V dropped 2 bases and J dropped 1 base, with 11 bases sitting between them. The CDR3 loop spans 14 amino acids. Germline V gene data show CDR1 as GTSNPN and CDR2 as SVGIG (reference sequence). Here the CDR3 reads CAWSKADFNYGYTF. The CDR3 DNA sequence: TGTGCCTGGAGTAAGGCAGACTTTAACTATGGCTACACCTTC.

The gene calls are TRBV30 and TRBJ1-2, with no clear D. The CDR3 runs 17 residues. Germline V gene sequence: CDR1 GTSNPN, CDR2 SVGIG (reference sequence). Deletions cut 0 bases from V and 0 bases from J, with 17 bases between. DNA for the CDR3: TGTGCCTGGAGTGTGCGGAACCCAAATCCGACTAACTATGGCTACACCTTC. Amino acid sequence: CAWSVRNPNPTNYGYTF.

The rearrangement links TRBV28 to TRBJ1-1, with D unclear. The CDR3 consists of 13 residues. Germline loops: CDR1 MDHEN, CDR2 SYDVKM. The V gene lost 4 bases and the J gene lost 1 base, with 7 bases spanning the gap. The CDR3 reads CASSSLTNTEAFF. The CDR3 DNA sequence: TGTGCCAGCAGTTCCCTAACGAACACTGAAGCTTTCTTT.

This clone occurred a few times. This rearrangement joins TRBV19 to TRBJ2-7, with D unresolved. V shed 7 bases and J shed 0 bases, with 13 bases lying between them. Germline V gene data show CDR1 as LNHDA and CDR2 as SQIVND (reference sequence). The CDR3 runs 14 residues. The CDR3 coding sequence is TGTGCCAGTATGTCCACTGAAACCTCCTACGAGCAGTACTTC. Its protein product is CASMSTETSYEQYF.

The genes are TRBV29-1 and TRBJ2-6; D perhaps matches TRBD2 (5 bases). V shed 4 bases and J shed 9 bases, with 10 bases lying between them. The germline V gene encodes CDR1 SQVTM and CDR2 ANQGSEA. The CDR3 runs to 12 residues. CDR3 sequence reads: CSVATGYNVLTF. DNA of the CDR3: TGCAGCGTTGCGACGGGATACAACGTCCTGACTTTC.

The rearrangement joins TRBV19 to TRBJ1-5; a possible D gene is TRBD1 (6 bases). The germline V gene has CDR1 LNHDA and CDR2 SQIVND (reference sequence). V was cut by 4 bases and J by 4 bases, with 23 bases left in between. This CDR3 spans 18 amino acids. CDR3 in DNA: TGTGCCAGTAGTAGGGCAGGGGATGACACTACCCCAAATCAGCCCCAGCATTTT. It is translated as CASSRAGDDTTPNQPQHF.

The chain links TRBV2 to TRBJ2-5; 10 bases fit TRBD2. The CDR3 spans 15 residues. The trim removed 7 bases at V and 4 bases at J, leaving 9 bases unmatched. Germline V CDR1 and CDR2: SNHLY, FYNNEI. CDR3 in amino acids: CASKGLAVLRETQYF. Written as DNA, the CDR3 is TGTGCCAGCAAAGGACTAGCGGTCCTAAGAGAGACCCAGTACTTC.

The gene calls are TRBV7-6 and TRBJ2-1; D is possibly TRBD2 (5 bases). Per germline, CDR1 SGHVS and CDR2 FNYEAQ. Trimming left V 4 bases short and J 6 bases short, with 16 bases between. This CDR3 has 15 residues. The CDR3, as DNA: TGTGCCAGCAGCTCCTTTTTAATAGCGAGCAATGAGCAGTTCTTC. This translates into CASSSFLIASNEQFF.

In its sample, this clone was seen a few times. The CDR3, as DNA: TGTGCCTACTCGACTAGCGGATACAATGAGCAGTTCTTC. Its protein product is CAYSTSGYNEQFF. The chain has TRBV30 and TRBJ2-1, with 9 bases fitting TRBD2. V was pared by 7 bases and J by 4 bases, with 5 bases of the junction left unmatched. The CDR3 extends over 13 amino acids. Germline CDR1 GTSNPN, CDR2 SVGIG (reference sequence).

The rearrangement uses TRBV9 and TRBJ2-3; TRBD2 aligns across 10 bases. The germline V gene has CDR1 SGDLS and CDR2 YYNGEE. CDR3 length equals 17 residues. J lost 6 bases, V lost 0 bases, and 10 bases had no gene match. The DNA for the CDR3 is TGTGCCAGCAGCGTAGCCCCGACTAGCGGGCCCGGCGATACGCAGTATTTT. Residues: CASSVAPTSGPGDTQYF.

V gene TRBV5-1 combines with J gene TRBJ1-5; no clear D. This CDR3 is built from 14 residues. Trimming stripped 0 bases from V and 5 bases from J, with 9 bases between. The germline V gene encodes CDR1 SGHRS and CDR2 YFSETQ. CDR3 protein: CASSLDSPDQPQHF. The DNA for the CDR3 is TGCGCCAGCAGCTTGGACAGTCCAGATCAGCCCCAGCATTTT.

Remarks on this clone: Other nucleotide sequences in the sample specify the same CDR3. The V gene is TRBV18, the J gene TRBJ2-5; a possible D gene is TRBD2 (5 bases). Trimming took off 3 bases at V and 4 bases at J, with 6 bases between the two ends. The CDR3 loop spans 12 amino acids. The germline V gene encodes CDR1 KGHSH and CDR2 LQKENI. The CDR3 nucleotides read TGTGCCAGCTCACCCGCGGGAGAGACCCAGTACTTC. Amino acid sequence: CASSPAGETQYF.

This rearrangement joins TRBV6-1 to TRBJ2-2, with D tentatively TRBD2 (6 bases). Trimming removed 2 bases at V and 13 bases at J, with 17 bases between. This CDR3 has 14 residues. The germline V gene encodes CDR1 MNHNS and CDR2 SASEGT. The CDR3, as DNA: TGTGCCAGCAGTGAACAGACCCCAGCGGGTCGGCTGTTTTTT. It is translated as CASSEQTPAGRLFF.

The rearrangement uses TRBV2 and TRBJ1-2; 7 bases fit TRBD1. Losses at the gene ends were 4 bases for V and 7 bases for J; bases not matched to a gene: 12. The V gene's germline CDR1 is SNHLY and CDR2 FYNNEI. The CDR3 has 15 residues. The CDR3 sequence is CASSGQGAHSGGYTF. The CDR3 nucleotides are TGTGCCAGCAGTGGACAGGGAGCCCATTCTGGTGGCTACACCTTC.

The chain employs TRBV28 and TRBJ2-7, with TRBD2 as a possible D gene (6 bases). The CDR3 length is 14 residues. Germline CDR1 MDHEN, CDR2 SYDVKM. V lost 5 bases and J lost 2, with 13 bases in between. The CDR3, as DNA: TGTGCCAGCAGTAGACTAGGAAACCCCTACGAGCAGTACTTC. Translated: CASSRLGNPYEQYF.

The gene calls are TRBV7-6 and TRBJ1-5; a weak D match, TRBD1 (6 bases). This CDR3 comprises 14 residues. Between the trimmed V and J ends, which lost 5 bases and 5 bases, there was a span of 13 bases. CDR1 is SGHVS, CDR2 FNYEAQ, per germline. The CDR3 protein is CASSEVGGDQPQHF. CDR3 DNA: TGTGCCAGCAGCGAAGTAGGGGGTGATCAGCCCCAGCATTTT.

J is TRBJ1-1 and V is TRBV7-3; perhaps TRBD1 as D (6 bases). V was cut by 5 bases and J by 0 bases, with 19 bases left in between. CDR1 and CDR2 (germline): SGHTA, FQGTGA. This CDR3 is built from 17 residues. CDR3 sequence (DNA): TGTGCCAGCAGCCAAGCGGGGGGCCTGGTCATGAACACTGAAGCTTTCTTT. This sequence encodes CASSQAGGLVMNTEAFF.

A few counts support this clone. The rearrangement uses TRBV14 and TRBJ2-7, with 7 bases fitting TRBD1. The V and J ends lost 3 bases and 3 bases, in that order; junction bases with no gene match: 8. The germline V gene encodes CDR1 SGHDN and CDR2 FVKESK. The CDR3 runs to 15 residues. CDR3 region: CASSHEGTAYYEQYF. The CDR3 DNA follows: TGTGCCAGCAGCCACGAGGGGACAGCCTACTACGAGCAGTACTTC. The full variable domain, rest sourced from reference TRBV14 and TRBJ2-7, is EAGVTQFPSHSVIEKGQTVTLRCDPISGHDNLYWYRRVMGKEIKFLLHFVKESKQDESGMPNNRFLAERTGGTYSTLKVQPAELEDSGVYFCASSHEGTAYYEQYFGPGTRLTVT.

The rearrangement uses TRBV11-3 and TRBJ2-1, with TRBD1 identical over 11 bases. J was trimmed by 2 bases and V by 3 bases; bases with no gene match: 9. The CDR3 spans 18 residues. The germline V gene encodes CDR1 SGHNT and CDR2 YENEEA. The CDR3 sequence is CASSFGQGAPHPYNEQFF. The CDR3 nucleotides read TGTGCCAGCAGCTTTGGACAGGGGGCCCCTCACCCCTACAATGAGCAGTTCTTC. Full variable domain (outside the CDR3, taken from reference TRBV11-3 and TRBJ2-1): EAGVVQSPRYKIIEKKQPVAFWCNPISGHNTLYWYLQNLGQGPELLIRYENEEAVDDSQLPKDRFSAERLKGVDSTLKIQPAELGDSAVYLCASSFGQGAPHPYNEQFFGPGTRLTVL.

The chain employs TRBV2 and TRBJ2-1, with 8 nucleotides matching TRBD2. From germline, CDR1 is SNHLY and CDR2 FYNNEI. The CDR3 covers 13 residues. Germline trimming cut 4 bases from V and 10 bases from J; bases unmatched to any gene: 6. The CDR3 sequence is CASSGLAGIEQFF. CDR3 DNA sequence: TGTGCCAGCAGTGGGTTAGCGGGAATCGAGCAGTTCTTC.

J is TRBJ2-7 and V is TRBV15, with TRBD2 identical over 7 bases. The CDR3 loop spans 15 amino acids. The germline CDR1 and CDR2 sequences are LNHNV and YYDKDF (reference sequence). V was pared by 5 bases and J by 0 bases, with 7 bases of the junction left unmatched. For the CDR3, the DNA is TGTGCCACCAGCCCGTGGCGGGAGCACTCCTACGAGCAGTACTTC. This encodes CATSPWREHSYEQYF.

This clone was counted between two and nine times. The rearrangement links TRBV6-4 to TRBJ2-3; D gene unclear. V lost 2 bases and J 2 bases, leaving 11 bases between the germline ends. This CDR3 has 15 amino acids. Looked up from germline, CDR1 is MRHNA and CDR2 is SNTAGT. CDR3 DNA: TGTGCCAGCAGTGACGGTGGCTCCCCCACAGATACGCAGTATTTT. Translation: CASSDGGSPTDTQYF.

The gene calls are TRBV27 and TRBJ2-5; 12 bases are shared with TRBD2. Germline V gene sequence: CDR1 MNHEY, CDR2 SMNVEV (reference sequence). The CDR3 has 14 residues. J lost 11 bases, V lost 6 bases, and 10 bases had no gene match. CDR3 protein: CASRLAGGPSEQYF. The CDR3 DNA sequence: TGTGCCAGCAGACTAGCGGGAGGCCCTAGTGAGCAGTACTTC.

The V and J genes are TRBV5-1 and TRBJ2-1, with 7 bases aligning to TRBD2. The CDR3 contains 14 residues. The V and J ends lost 7 bases and 4 bases, in that order; junction bases with no gene match: 8. Germline CDR1 is SGHRS and CDR2 is YFSETQ. CDR3: CASVASGVYNEQFF. CDR3 DNA sequence: TGCGCCAGCGTCGCTAGCGGAGTGTACAATGAGCAGTTCTTC.

The gene calls are TRBV18 and TRBJ2-7, with 9 bases aligning to TRBD1. V lost 4 bases, J lost 6 bases, and 10 bases stayed unmatched. Germline values: CDR1 KGHSH, CDR2 LQKENI. This CDR3 has 15 amino acids. CDR3 protein: CASSLGRQGVSEQYF. CDR3 coding DNA: TGTGCCAGCTCACTTGGACGACAGGGGGTGAGCGAGCAGTACTTC.

The chain combines TRBV27 with TRBJ1-1; D might be TRBD1 (6 bases). Germline V gene sequence: CDR1 MNHEY, CDR2 SMNVEV (reference sequence). The V and J ends lost 6 bases and 5 bases respectively, with 10 bases between them. The CDR3 extends over 12 amino acids. CDR3 sequence: CASRTGVTEAFF. In DNA, the CDR3 is TGTGCCAGCAGGACAGGTGTTACTGAAGCTTTCTTT.